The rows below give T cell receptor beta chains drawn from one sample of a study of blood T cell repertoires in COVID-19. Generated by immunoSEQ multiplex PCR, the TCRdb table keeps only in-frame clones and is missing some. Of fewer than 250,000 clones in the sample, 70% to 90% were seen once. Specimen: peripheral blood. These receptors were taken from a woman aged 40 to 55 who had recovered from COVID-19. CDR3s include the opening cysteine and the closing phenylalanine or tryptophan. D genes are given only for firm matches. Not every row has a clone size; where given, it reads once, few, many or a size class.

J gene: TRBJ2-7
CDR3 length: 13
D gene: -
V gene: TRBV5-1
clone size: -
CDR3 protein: CASSLDSIYEQYF
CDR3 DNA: TGCGCCAGCAGCCTGGACTCCATCTACGAGCAGTACTTC

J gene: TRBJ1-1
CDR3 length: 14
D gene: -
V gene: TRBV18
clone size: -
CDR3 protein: CASSLGSMNTEAFF
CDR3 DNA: TGTGCCAGCTCACTGGGCAGCATGAACACTGAAGCTTTCTTT

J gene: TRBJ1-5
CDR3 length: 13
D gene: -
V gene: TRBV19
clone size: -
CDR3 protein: CASSRLGLEAQHF
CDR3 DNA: TGTGCCAGTAGTAGGCTGGGACTGGAGGCCCAGCATTTT

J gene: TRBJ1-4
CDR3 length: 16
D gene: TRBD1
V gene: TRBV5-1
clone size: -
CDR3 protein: CASSLSPGQGYEKLFF
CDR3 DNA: TGCGCCAGCAGCTTGTCACCGGGACAGGGGTATGAAAAACTGTTTTTT

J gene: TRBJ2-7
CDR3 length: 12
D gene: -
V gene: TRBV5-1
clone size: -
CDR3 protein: CASSGDTYEQYF
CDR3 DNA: TGCGCCAGCAGCGGGGACACTTACGAGCAGTACTTC

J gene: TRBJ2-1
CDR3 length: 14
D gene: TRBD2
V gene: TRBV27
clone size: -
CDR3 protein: CASSLVGGKNEQFF
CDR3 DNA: TGTGCCAGCAGTTTAGTGGGGGGGAAGAATGAGCAGTTCTTC

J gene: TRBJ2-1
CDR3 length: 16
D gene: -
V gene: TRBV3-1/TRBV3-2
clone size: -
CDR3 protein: CASSLRTLSLYNEQFF
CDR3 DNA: TGTGCCAGCAGCCTGCGGACATTATCTCTGTACAATGAGCAGTTCTTC

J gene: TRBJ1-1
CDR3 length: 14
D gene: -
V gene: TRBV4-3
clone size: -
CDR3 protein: CASSQETAYTEAFF
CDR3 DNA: TGCGCCAGCAGCCAAGAGACAGCCTACACTGAAGCTTTCTTT

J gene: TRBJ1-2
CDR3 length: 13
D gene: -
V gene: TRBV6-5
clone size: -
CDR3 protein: CASSWYPAGGYTF
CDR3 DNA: TGTGCCAGCAGTTGGTATCCCGCGGGTGGCTACACCTTC

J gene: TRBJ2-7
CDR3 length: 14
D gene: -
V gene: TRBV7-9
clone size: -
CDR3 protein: CASSLARDSQEQYF
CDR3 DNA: TGTGCCAGCAGCTTAGCGCGGGACAGTCAGGAGCAGTACTTC

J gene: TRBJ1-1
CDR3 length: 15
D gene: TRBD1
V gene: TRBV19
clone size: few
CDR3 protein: CASSIPRTGPTEAFF
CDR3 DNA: TGTGCCAGTAGTATACCCCGGACAGGGCCCACTGAAGCTTTCTTT

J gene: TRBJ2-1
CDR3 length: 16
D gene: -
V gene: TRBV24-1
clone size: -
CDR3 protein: CATSDHPKSSYNEQFF
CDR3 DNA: TGTGCCACCAGTGATCATCCTAAGAGCTCCTACAATGAGCAGTTCTTC

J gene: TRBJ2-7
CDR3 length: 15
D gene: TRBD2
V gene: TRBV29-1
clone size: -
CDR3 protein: CSVEGLAGGVGEQYF
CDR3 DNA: TGCAGCGTTGAAGGCCTAGCGGGAGGGGTCGGCGAGCAGTACTTC

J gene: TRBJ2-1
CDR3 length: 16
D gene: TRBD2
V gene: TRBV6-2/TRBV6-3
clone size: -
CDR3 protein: CASSYEAGGPYNEQFF
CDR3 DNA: TGTGCCAGCAGTTACGAAGCGGGAGGGCCTTACAATGAGCAGTTCTTC

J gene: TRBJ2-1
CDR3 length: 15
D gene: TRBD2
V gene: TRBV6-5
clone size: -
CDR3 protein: CASRETGGHRNEQFF
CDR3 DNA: TGTGCCAGCAGAGAGACGGGAGGGCATAGAAATGAGCAGTTCTTC

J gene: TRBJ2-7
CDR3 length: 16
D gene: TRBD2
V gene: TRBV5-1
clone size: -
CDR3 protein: CASSLVGGMSSYEQYF
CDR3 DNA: TGCGCCAGCAGCTTGGTGGGGGGGATGAGCTCCTACGAGCAGTACTTC

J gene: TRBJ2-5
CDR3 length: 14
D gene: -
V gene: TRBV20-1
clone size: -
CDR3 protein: CSASSGIPGETQYF
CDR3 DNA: TGCAGTGCTAGTTCCGGGATTCCTGGAGAGACCCAGTACTTC

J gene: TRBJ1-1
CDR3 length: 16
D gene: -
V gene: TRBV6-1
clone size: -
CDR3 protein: CASSEFLVAGDTEAFF
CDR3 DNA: TGTGCCAGCAGCGAATTTCTTGTCGCAGGGGACACTGAAGCTTTCTTT

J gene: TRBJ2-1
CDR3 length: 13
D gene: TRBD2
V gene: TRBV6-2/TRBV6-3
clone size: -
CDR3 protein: CASSYSGLNEQFF
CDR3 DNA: TGTGCCAGCAGTTACTCGGGACTAAATGAGCAGTTCTTC

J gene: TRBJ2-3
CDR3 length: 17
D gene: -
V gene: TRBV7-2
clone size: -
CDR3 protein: CASSLFLGSTSTDTQYF
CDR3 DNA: TGTGCCAGCAGCTTATTTCTTGGTTCGACTAGCACAGATACGCAGTATTTT

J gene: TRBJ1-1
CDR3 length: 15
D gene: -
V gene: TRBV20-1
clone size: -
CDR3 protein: CSASGGGQLLTEAFF
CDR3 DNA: TGCAGTGCTAGTGGGGGAGGGCAGCTTCTCACTGAAGCTTTCTTT

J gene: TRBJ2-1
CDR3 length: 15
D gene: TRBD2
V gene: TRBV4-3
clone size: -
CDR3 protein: CASSQGAGGYNEQFF
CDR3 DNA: TGCGCCAGCAGCCAGGGTGCGGGGGGCTACAATGAGCAGTTCTTC

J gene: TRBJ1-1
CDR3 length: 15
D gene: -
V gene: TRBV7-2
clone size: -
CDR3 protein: CASSVQGLTNTEAFF
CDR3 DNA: TGTGCCAGCAGCGTGCAGGGACTGACGAACACTGAAGCTTTCTTT

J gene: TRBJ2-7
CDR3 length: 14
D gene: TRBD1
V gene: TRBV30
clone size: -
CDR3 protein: CAWTHGQGPYEQYF
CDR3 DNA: TGTGCCTGGACCCACGGACAGGGTCCCTACGAGCAGTACTTC

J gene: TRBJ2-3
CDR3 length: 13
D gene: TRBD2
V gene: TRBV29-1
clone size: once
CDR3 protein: CSGRLAGADTQYF
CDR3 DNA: TGCAGCGGGAGACTAGCGGGAGCGGATACGCAGTATTTT

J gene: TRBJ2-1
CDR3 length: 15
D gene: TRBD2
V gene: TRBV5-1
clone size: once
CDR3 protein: CASSTGLAGGNEQFF
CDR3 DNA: TGCGCCAGCAGCACGGGACTAGCGGGAGGTAATGAGCAGTTCTTC

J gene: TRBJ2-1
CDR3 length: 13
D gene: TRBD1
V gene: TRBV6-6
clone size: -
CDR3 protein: CASNGQGDNEQFF
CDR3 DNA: TGTGCCAGCAACGGACAGGGAGACAATGAGCAGTTCTTC

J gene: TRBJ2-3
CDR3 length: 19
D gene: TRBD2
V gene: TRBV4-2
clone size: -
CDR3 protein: CASSQDGFGTGGSTDTQYF
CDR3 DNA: TGTGCCAGCAGCCAAGATGGGTTCGGTACGGGAGGGAGCACAGATACGCAGTATTTT

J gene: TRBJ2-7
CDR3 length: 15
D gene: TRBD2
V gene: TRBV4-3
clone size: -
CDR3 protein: CASSQGTSGTSKQYF
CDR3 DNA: TGCGCCAGCAGCCAAGGGACTAGCGGGACATCGAAGCAGTACTTC

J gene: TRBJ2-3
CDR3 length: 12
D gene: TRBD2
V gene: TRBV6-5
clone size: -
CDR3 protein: CASRESGAEQYF
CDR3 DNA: TGTGCCAGCAGGGAGAGCGGGGCTGAACAGTATTTT

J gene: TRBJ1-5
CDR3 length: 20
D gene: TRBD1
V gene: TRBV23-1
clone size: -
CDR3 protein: CASSQSSATGATYSNQPQHF
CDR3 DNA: TGCGCCAGCAGTCAATCAAGCGCGACAGGGGCCACCTATAGCAATCAGCCCCAGCATTTT

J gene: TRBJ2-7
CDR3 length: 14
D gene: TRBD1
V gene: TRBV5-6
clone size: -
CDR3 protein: CASSFRDRGNEQYF
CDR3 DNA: TGTGCCAGCAGCTTCCGGGACAGGGGAAACGAGCAGTACTTC

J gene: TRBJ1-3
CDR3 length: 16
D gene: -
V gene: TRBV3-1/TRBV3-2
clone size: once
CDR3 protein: CASSQVFEGAGNTIYF
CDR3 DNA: TGTGCCAGCAGCCAAGTATTTGAGGGCGCGGGAAACACCATATATTTT

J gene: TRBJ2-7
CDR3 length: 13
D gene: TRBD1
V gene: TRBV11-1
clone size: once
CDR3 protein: CASSFGQGVVQYF
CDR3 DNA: TGTGCCAGCAGCTTTGGACAGGGGGTCGTGCAGTACTTC

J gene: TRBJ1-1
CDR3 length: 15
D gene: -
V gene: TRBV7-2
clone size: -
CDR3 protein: CASSLAPGGATEAFF
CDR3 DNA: TGTGCCAGCAGCTTAGCCCCCGGCGGGGCCACTGAAGCTTTCTTT

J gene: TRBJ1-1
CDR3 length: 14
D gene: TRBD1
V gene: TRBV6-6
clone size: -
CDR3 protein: CASTRTGVNTEAFF
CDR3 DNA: TGTGCCAGCACCAGGACAGGAGTGAACACTGAAGCTTTCTTT

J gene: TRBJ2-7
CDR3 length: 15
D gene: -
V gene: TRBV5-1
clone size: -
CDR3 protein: CASSLAQARAYEQYF
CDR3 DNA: TGCGCCAGCAGCTTGGCCCAGGCGAGGGCCTACGAGCAGTACTTC

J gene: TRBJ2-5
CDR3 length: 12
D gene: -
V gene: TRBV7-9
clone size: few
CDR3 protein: CASSLEEETQYF
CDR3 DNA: TGTGCCAGCAGCTTAGAGGAGGAGACCCAGTACTTC

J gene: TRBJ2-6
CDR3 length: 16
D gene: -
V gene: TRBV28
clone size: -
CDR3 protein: CASSRGSFSGANVLTF
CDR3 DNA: TGTGCCAGCAGCAGGGGCTCCTTCTCTGGGGCCAACGTCCTGACTTTC

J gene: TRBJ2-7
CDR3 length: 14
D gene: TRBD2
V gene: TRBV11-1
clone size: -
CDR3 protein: CASSPGLAFYEQYF
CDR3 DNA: TGTGCCAGCAGCCCAGGACTAGCGTTCTACGAGCAGTACTTC